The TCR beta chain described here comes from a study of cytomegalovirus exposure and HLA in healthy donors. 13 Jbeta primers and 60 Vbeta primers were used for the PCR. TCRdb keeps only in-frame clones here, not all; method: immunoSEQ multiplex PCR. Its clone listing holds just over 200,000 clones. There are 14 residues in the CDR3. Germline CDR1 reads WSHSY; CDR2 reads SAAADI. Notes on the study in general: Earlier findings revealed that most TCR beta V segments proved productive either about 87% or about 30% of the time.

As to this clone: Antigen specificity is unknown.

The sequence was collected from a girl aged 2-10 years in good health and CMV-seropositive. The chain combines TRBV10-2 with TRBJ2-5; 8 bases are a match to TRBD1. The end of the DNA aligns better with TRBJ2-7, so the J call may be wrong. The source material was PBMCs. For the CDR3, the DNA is TGCGCCAGCAAGTGGACAGGGAGCTCCTACGAGCAGTACTTC. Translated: CASKWTGSSYEQYF.